The entry below gives a single TCR beta chain sequence along with its context. Its antigen is still unknown. A second roughly 6 to 11 cycle PCR used barcoded and J-beta primers. One entry per CDR3 protein, called by TCRdb with MiXCR from the 5' RACE reads. The sample lists around 990,000 distinct CDR3 sequences; about 23% were seen once. The V end was cut by 1 base, the J end by 4 bases, with 12 bases between. Germline-derived CDR1 and CDR2 are SGHRS and YFSETQ. This CDR3 has 14 residues. Total RNA extracted from each sample amounted to at least 6 micrograms. These data originate in a study of blood T cells in healthy people across ages. Findings and caveats of the study: The CMV status of each donor remained undetermined, and this could have confounded shifts in expanded clonotypes.

The sample was also reused in another study, on T cells of mothers and their children. As that study records: Slightly, though not significantly, more overlap was seen in related than in unrelated mother-child pairs.

This receptor was identified in a girl aged 2 to 9 in good health. The V and J genes are TRBV5-1 and TRBJ2-7; no definite D call. Sequencing was carried out using blood. The CDR3 here is CASSLITGPYEQYF. The CDR3, as DNA: TGCGCCAGCAGCTTGATTACCGGGCCATACGAGCAGTACTTC.